These T cell receptor beta chains were read from a single sample in a study of blood T cell repertoires in COVID-19. Clones were read by immunoSEQ multiplex PCR, and TCRdb kept only the in-frame ones, dropping some. The sample holds 55,000 to 85,000 clones; roughly 88% are singletons and the top ten take 5.1%. The sequenced material came from peripheral blood. All receptors come from a human donor in a cohort sampled during active COVID-19. CDR3s include the opening cysteine and the closing phenylalanine or tryptophan. D genes are given only for firm matches. Clone size is stated in some rows and not others, as once, few, many or a class when expanded.

NA TRBJ2-3 TRBV11-2 12 NA TGTGCCAGCAGACAGGGCTCAGATACGCAGTATTTT CASRQGSDTQYF
NA TRBJ2-1 TRBV30 10 NA TGTGCCTGGGGCAAGGACAGGCAGTTCTTC CAWGKDRQFF
NA TRBJ2-2 TRBV19 15 NA TGTGCCAGTAGTATAGTTCCGGGGGACACCGGGGAGCTGTTTTTT CASSIVPGDTGELFF
NA TRBJ2-1 TRBV19 16 TRBD2 TGTGCCAGTAATCCCGGGTTCGGCGGGGGGGTACATGAGCAGTTCTTC CASNPGFGGGVHEQFF
NA TRBJ2-1 TRBV5-1 17 TRBD2 TGCGCCAGCAGCTTCACGGCTAGCGGGTTTTTAAAGGGTGAGCAGTTCTTC CASSFTASGFLKGEQFF
NA TRBJ1-1 TRBV29-1 14 TRBD1 TGCAGCGTTGTAAAAGGGACAGCGAACACTGAAGCTTTCTTT CSVVKGTANTEAFF
NA TRBJ1-1 TRBV6-6 13 NA TGTGCCAGCAGCCCGGGGATGAATTATGAAGCTTTCTTT CASSPGMNYEAFF
NA TRBJ1-1 TRBV25-1 17 NA TGTGCCAGCATACCCCCCGAGGAGGGCAGAATGAACACTGAAGCTTTCTTT CASIPPEEGRMNTEAFF
NA TRBJ2-5 TRBV6-1 15 NA TGTGCCAGCAGTGAAGGTTTGCTACTCCAAGAGACCCAGTACTTC CASSEGLLLQETQYF
NA TRBJ2-1 TRBV7-6 12 NA TGTGCCAGCAGCTTTCCCCTTAATGAGCAGTTCTTC CASSFPLNEQFF
NA TRBJ1-2 TRBV10-3 13 NA TGTGCCATCAGTGAGTCGAACAGGGATGGCTACACCTTC CAISESNRDGYTF
once TRBJ1-5 TRBV18 14 NA TGTGCCAGCTCACTACAGGGCACGGGCCAGCCCCAACATTTT CASSLQGTGQPQHF
NA TRBJ2-1 TRBV6-2/TRBV6-3 15 TRBD2 TGTGCCAGCAGCCTTAAGCGGGGGGCCTACAGCGAGCAGTTCTTC CASSLKRGAYSEQFF
NA TRBJ2-3 TRBV11-1 15 NA TGTGCCAGCAGCTTAAACACCCCCCCCACAGATACGCAGTATTTT CASSLNTPPTDTQYF
NA TRBJ2-7 TRBV5-1 14 NA TGCGCCAGCAGCTTGGCCCCAGGGGACTACGAGCAGTACTTC CASSLAPGDYEQYF
few TRBJ2-1 TRBV4-2 16 NA TGTGCCAGCAGCCAAGATAATGACAGAGCTTACAATGAGCAGTTCTTC CASSQDNDRAYNEQFF
NA TRBJ2-5 TRBV7-3 15 NA TGTGCCAGCAGCTCCCACAGGGTACCCTTAGAGACCCAGTACTTC CASSSHRVPLETQYF
NA TRBJ1-2 TRBV19 14 TRBD1 TGTGCCAGTAGCCATACAGGGGTGGACTATGGCTACACCTTC CASSHTGVDYGYTF
NA TRBJ1-1 TRBV6-2/TRBV6-3 12 NA TGTGCCAGCAGTTACTACAGGGAGGAAGCTTTCTTT CASSYYREEAFF
NA TRBJ2-2 TRBV11-2 15 NA TGTGCCAGCAGCCCAGGGGCGTCGAACACCGGGGAGCTGTTTTTT CASSPGASNTGELFF
few TRBJ1-1 TRBV19 13 NA TGTGCCAGTAGTATATCACAGAACACTGAAGCTTTCTTT CASSISQNTEAFF
NA TRBJ2-3 TRBV11-2 15 TRBD2 TGTGCCAGCACCCCGGGACTAGCGGCCCCCGGAGGGCAGTATTTT CASTPGLAAPGGQYF
NA TRBJ1-1 TRBV25-1 17 NA TGTGCCAGCAGTGGTCCCTTTTTGGCTGGCGGTGGGACTGAAGCTTTCTTT CASSGPFLAGGGTEAFF
NA TRBJ2-1 TRBV4-2 20 TRBD2 TGTGCCAGCAGCCCCCAAGGGACTAGCGGGACCCCGAGCTCCTACAATGAGCAGTTCTTC CASSPQGTSGTPSSYNEQFF
NA TRBJ2-1 TRBV24-1 17 TRBD2 TGTGCCACCAGTGATTCTTTAAGCGGGGCTCGTTACAATGAGCAGTTCTTC CATSDSLSGARYNEQFF